This entry describes one T cell receptor beta chain. What antigen it recognizes has not been identified. There are no base qualities to consult, and no much larger clone falls within one base. One collaborating source in Seattle enrolled patients while the patients were actively infected and followed the patients over time throughout the course of disease. Whole blood was collected in K2EDTA tubes by collaborating institutions according to the institutions' own protocols. Collaborator samples were shipped for TCRbeta analysis as frozen whole blood, isolated PBMCs, or DNA extracted from either sample type. The sample comes from a study of blood T cell repertoires in COVID-19 (dated by TCRdb to 2019 to 2021). For the wider study: Samples from collaborators originated in the United States, Italy and Spain and spanned both the acute and convalescent phases of COVID-19. Where HLA class I and class II types were available, the types were taken from metadata supplied by the sample provider, not from assay-based typing. Nearly every sample came with metadata listing a de-identified subject ID, COVID-19 status, age in years and sex. The samples were drawn from the first 160 participants of the ongoing ImmuneRACE study and from some 1,300 subjects provided by 6 global collaborators. The dataset comprised deeply sampled blood TCRbeta repertoires from subjects exposed to, actively infected with, or recovered from COVID-19. The material from the prospective study consisted of cDNA or gDNA derived from T cells, B-cell-depleted T cells, or PBMCs. The repertoires were made available in a free public database intended to serve as a resource for research on the immune response to SARS-CoV-2.

TCRbeta CDR3 regions were amplified from genomic DNA using the immunoSEQ Assay, a bias-controlled multiplex PCR. As for the authors' bioinformatics: The number of nucleated cells in each sample was estimated by amplification of reference gene primers within the assay. To quantify the absolute abundance of each unique TCRbeta CDR3 rearrangement, sequence reads were collapsed and filtered. For each sample, productive Simpson clonality was calculated as the square root of Simpson's diversity index across productive rearrangements. This immuneACCESS table, as held by TCRdb, lists in-frame sequences with V and J called but not all clones. Of the missing ones, under half trace to an unresolved V gene in checked studies; the others have no known cause. That table is the source of V, J and clone size, and D and trimming were worked out from the DNA. In all, the sample holds about 290,000 clones, and about 90% of those were seen once. The ten largest clones represent more than 9.5% of the sample.

Summary of the overall study and its limitations: Clinical and demographic metadata were provided uncurated, with the amount varying by source and participant.

Sequencing used peripheral blood. The source is a woman aged 25 to 45 with COVID-19, enrolled during active disease.

In nucleotide form, the sequence is TGTGCCACCCCTTCCCCCGGGGACAGGGGTCGTTACTTC. This gives the protein CATPSPGDRGRYF. The rearranged chain carries TRBV18 and TRBJ2-7; 10 bases in between match TRBD1. CDR1 KGHSH and CDR2 LQKENI were looked up in the germline V gene. Unmatched junction bases come to 16, with V trimmed by 10 bases and J by 13 bases. The CDR3, from cysteine to phenylalanine, totals 13 residues. The entry retains the CDR3 DNA only, 39 bases that are in frame from base 1.